Each of the 24 T cell receptor beta chains below was sequenced from the same sample in a study of OX40 agonist ivuxolimab in advanced cancers. Clones were read by immunoSEQ multiplex PCR, and TCRdb kept only the in-frame ones, dropping some. The profile shows 60,000 to 90,000 clones, more than 75% of them singletons. This specimen was CD4+ or CD8+ T cells sorted from blood, taken in a trial of the OX40 agonist ivuxolimab. These receptors originate from an adult with an advanced solid tumor such as melanoma, head and neck, liver or kidney cancer.

The chain couples TRBV4-2 to TRBJ2-6, with D hard to call. The germline V and J ends were trimmed by 0 bases and 10 bases, with 25 bases remaining between them. Germline-derived CDR1 and CDR2 are LGHNA and YNFKEQ. This CDR3 spans 19 amino acids. In DNA form, the CDR3 reads TGTGCCAGCAGCCAAGATGAGTCGGCAGGAAGCCTGGTATCGAACGTCCTGACTTTC. It codes for CASSQDESAGSLVSNVLTF.

DNA of the CDR3: TGTGCAAGTCGCTTAGCGGATGACAGGTGCTACTCTGGGGCCAACGTCCTGACTTTC. It codes for CASRLADDRCYSGANVLTF. V is TRBV12-2 and J is TRBJ2-6; TRBD1, the D gene given by the table, was not confirmed from the DNA. TRBV12-2 is tagged as a pseudogene. The CDR3 extends over 19 amino acids.

This clone is a singleton in its sample. This sequence joins TRBV7-2 and TRBJ1-1; no clear D. This CDR3 region has 13 residues. The ends were cut back, 5 bases at V and 0 bases at J, with 7 bases in the middle. The V gene's germline CDR1 is SGHTA and CDR2 FQGNSA. This CDR3 reads CASSRRLNTEAFF. The CDR3 nucleotides are TGTGCCAGCAGCCGCAGGTTGAACACTGAAGCTTTCTTT.

The CDR3 nucleotides read TGTGCCAGCAGCTTCTCCACAGGGGCGTCCTACAATGAGCAGTTCTTC. It translates to CASSFSTGASYNEQFF. The chain joins TRBV7-8 to TRBJ2-1, with 7 positions matching TRBD1. V shed 3 bases, J shed 1 base, and the junction held 6 bases outside the gene matches. Germline-derived CDR1 and CDR2 are SGHVS and FQNEAQ. The CDR3 runs 16 residues.

The rearrangement joins TRBV27 to TRBJ2-5, with a possible D match to TRBD2 (6 bases). V lost 2 bases and J 1 base, leaving 14 bases between the germline ends. Per the germline V gene, CDR1 is MNHEY and CDR2 is SMNVEV (reference sequence). CDR3 length: 16 residues. The CDR3 spells CASSLGRWGVQETQYF. CDR3 bases: TGTGCCAGCAGTTTAGGGAGGTGGGGGGTCCAAGAGACCCAGTACTTC.

The V and J genes are TRBV7-9 and TRBJ2-1; 10 nucleotides match TRBD1. This CDR3 spans 15 amino acids. The V gene's germline CDR1 is SEHNR and CDR2 FQNEAQ (reference sequence). The J segment lost 6 bases and the V segment lost 5 bases, leaving 7 bases of the junction unmatched. CDR3 sequence (DNA): TGTGCCAGCAGCGTTATGGGACAGGGGACCAATGAGCAGTTCTTC. Translation gives CASSVMGQGTNEQFF.

This sequence joins TRBV9 and TRBJ1-3, with D tentatively TRBD1 (5 bases). The CDR3 has 17 amino acids. V dropped 2 bases and J dropped 2 bases, with 17 bases sitting between them. CDR1 SGDLS and CDR2 YYNGEE come from the germline V gene. DNA for the CDR3: TGTGCCAGCAGCGTTAACGACAGAGCCCTCACTGGAAACACCATATATTTT. Residues: CASSVNDRALTGNTIYF.

This clone was detected only once. V and J are TRBV25-1 and TRBJ2-6, with a weak D call TRBD1 (7 bases). There are 17 residues in the CDR3. The germline CDR1 and CDR2 sequences are MGHDK and SYGVNS. V shed 6 bases and J shed 4 bases, with 19 bases lying between them. The CDR3 here is CASSPTGAGPGANVLTF. Here the CDR3 DNA reads TGTGCCAGCAGCCCTACAGGGGCGGGGCCCGGGGCCAACGTCCTGACTTTC.

The chain recombines TRBV2 with TRBJ2-7; the D is unclear. Germline values: CDR1 SNHLY, CDR2 FYNNEI. CDR3 size: 13 residues. V shed 6 bases and J shed 4 bases, with 13 bases lying between them. The CDR3 sequence is CASSRNPGYEQYF. For the CDR3, the DNA is TGTGCCAGCAGCAGGAATCCCGGATACGAGCAGTACTTC.

The gene calls are TRBV7-9 and TRBJ2-1; TRBD1 matches at 8 bases. Germline V lookup: CDR1 SEHNR, CDR2 FQNEAQ (reference sequence). After removal of 6 bases from V and 8 bases from J, the junction contained 9 bases not matched to a gene. The CDR3 loop spans 14 amino acids. The CDR3 here is CASRIDRGNDEQFF. In nucleotides, the CDR3 is TGTGCCAGCAGAATCGACAGGGGTAACGATGAGCAGTTCTTC.

This chain links TRBV9 with TRBJ1-6; a possible D gene is TRBD1 (5 bases). Trimming left V 0 bases short and J 9 bases short, with 10 bases between. Looked up from germline, CDR1 is SGDLS and CDR2 is YYNGEE. The CDR3 runs 14 residues. The CDR3 spells CASSVGGGASPLHF. CDR3 DNA sequence: TGTGCCAGCAGCGTAGGTGGGGGAGCTTCACCCCTCCACTTT.

The chain combines TRBV6-5 with TRBJ1-1, with D unresolved. CDR1 and CDR2 from the germline V gene are MNHEY and SVGAGI. V was shortened by 9 bases and J by 0 bases, with 11 bases between the two germline ends. The CDR3 length is 13 residues. CDR3: CASRPAVNTEAFF. CDR3 nucleotide sequence: TGTGCCAGTCGACCCGCGGTGAACACTGAAGCTTTCTTT.

This chain links TRBV4-3 with TRBJ1-2; no firm D call. Germline V gives CDR1 LGHNA, CDR2 YSLEER. This CDR3 is built from 14 residues. V lost 2 bases to trimming and J lost 7 bases, with 14 bases between them. CDR3 bases: TGCGCCAGCAGCCAACTTCACTCAACTGGTGGCTACACCTTC. Translation: CASSQLHSTGGYTF.

The chain uses TRBV6-1 and TRBJ2-7; D unclear. V dropped 2 bases and J dropped 6 bases, with 17 bases sitting between them. The CDR3 is made up of 15 amino acids. CDR1 is MNHNS, CDR2 SASEGT, per germline. The CDR3 bases are TGTGCCAGCAGTGAATCGGTGGGCAGTTTTATCGAGCAGTACTTC. It yields the protein CASSESVGSFIEQYF.

This clone was observed once. The chain employs TRBV14 and TRBJ2-3, with 8 bases fitting TRBD2. V was clipped by 3 bases and J by 4 bases; unmatched bases: 9. Germline values: CDR1 SGHDN, CDR2 FVKESK. The CDR3 has 16 amino acids. CDR3 in DNA: TGTGCCAGCAGCCACCAAGCGGGAGTGGTTGCAGATACGCAGTATTTT. It is translated as CASSHQAGVVADTQYF. Drawing the rest from reference TRBV14 and TRBJ2-3, the complete variable domain is EAGVTQFPSHSVIEKGQTVTLRCDPISGHDNLYWYRRVMGKEIKFLLHFVKESKQDESGMPNNRFLAERTGGTYSTLKVQPAELEDSGVYFCASSHQAGVVADTQYFGPGTRLTVL.

The J gene is TRBJ2-5, the V gene TRBV28, with 7 bases lining up with TRBD1. V shed 3 bases and J 1 base; nucleotides not matched to a gene: 5. The germline V gene has CDR1 MDHEN and CDR2 SYDVKM. The CDR3 length is 15 residues. Here the CDR3 DNA reads TGTGCCAGCAGTTTCAAGGGGGCCTTCCAAGAGACCCAGTACTTC. Amino acids: CASSFKGAFQETQYF.

The chain links TRBV19 to TRBJ2-3, with TRBD1 matching over 8 bases. The CDR3 has 15 residues. CDR1 is LNHDA, CDR2 SQIVND, per germline (reference sequence). The V gene end was trimmed by 5 bases and the J gene end by 3 bases; junction bases not matched to a gene: 7. CDR3 region: CASSPPGQGTDTQYF. DNA of the CDR3: TGTGCCAGTAGTCCCCCCGGACAGGGAACAGATACGCAGTATTTT.

The genes are TRBV11-3 and TRBJ2-3; D remains unclear. Germline loops: CDR1 SGHNT, CDR2 YENEEA. The CDR3 contains 17 residues. V was pared by 4 bases and J by 0 bases, with 17 bases between. CDR3 loop: CASSSLVGETSTDTQYF. CDR3 DNA sequence: TGTGCCAGCAGCTCCCTAGTCGGTGAAACTAGCACAGATACGCAGTATTTT.

The genes are TRBV11-3 and TRBJ2-5; 7 bases line up with TRBD1. Germline CDR1 reads SGHNT; CDR2 reads YENEEA. The CDR3 is 13 amino acids. Trimming removed 5 bases from V and 5 bases from J; junction bases left unmatched: 5. CDR3 DNA sequence: TGTGCCAGCAGCCTCCGGGACAGTGAGACCCAGTACTTC. Its translation is CASSLRDSETQYF.

CDR3 DNA sequence: TGTGCCATCAGTGAGCTACTAGCGGGAGGCGAGCAGTACTTC. Protein: CAISELLAGGEQYF. V is TRBV10-3 and J is TRBJ2-7, with 12 bases that match TRBD2. The ends lost 2 bases at V and 6 bases at J; junction bases unmatched: 2. Germline loops: CDR1 ENHRY, CDR2 SYGVKD. This CDR3 has 14 residues.

The chain combines TRBV28 with TRBJ2-4; D possibly corresponds to TRBD1 (6 bases). Germline V gene data show CDR1 as MDHEN and CDR2 as SYDVKM. This CDR3 spans 16 amino acids. Trimming took off 6 bases at V and 1 base at J, with 16 bases between the two ends. This CDR3 is CASSGAGVLAKNIQYF. Here the CDR3 DNA reads TGTGCCAGCAGCGGCGCAGGGGTATTGGCCAAAAACATTCAGTACTTC.

The chain couples TRBV5-1 to TRBJ2-5, with D perhaps TRBD1 (6 bases). Germline values: CDR1 SGHRS, CDR2 YFSETQ. Trimming cost V 4 bases and J 5 bases, with 12 bases left between them. The CDR3 has 13 amino acids. This chain's CDR3 is CASSQQGWETQYF. The CDR3 DNA sequence: TGCGCCAGCAGCCAGCAGGGGTGGGAGACCCAGTACTTC.

The chain joins TRBV28 to TRBJ2-3, with D tentatively TRBD1 (5 bases). The germline gives CDR1 MDHEN, CDR2 SYDVKM. CDR3 length: 13 amino acids. Trimming shortened V by 7 bases and J by 1 base, and 9 bases separated the two germline ends. The CDR3 DNA follows: TGTGCCAGCAATCAACAGGGCACAGATACGCAGTATTTT. Protein: CASNQQGTDTQYF.

This chain joins TRBV2 and TRBJ2-7, with D tentatively TRBD1 or TRBD2 (6 bases each). Trimming took 1 base from V and 6 from J, leaving 10 bases between them. CDR1 SNHLY and CDR2 FYNNEI come from the germline V gene. CDR3 size: 13 residues. The CDR3 DNA follows: TGTGCCAGCAGTGAAGGGGGGGCGATCGAGCAGTACTTC. It codes for CASSEGGAIEQYF.